Listed here is a single T cell receptor (beta chain). Its target antigen remains unknown. No per-base quality is available; no much larger clone lies one base away. This record comes from a study of siplizumab effects on memory and regulatory T cells (dated by TCRdb to between 2018 and 2021). A note on the overall study: Across roughly eight responder-stimulator pairs, mixed lymphocyte reactions were run as pairs, approximately 1 with siplizumab at roughly 1 ug/mL and approximately 1 without drug. The effect of the anti-CD2 antibody siplizumab on alloreactive T-cell subsets was examined in allogeneic mixed lymphocyte reactions constructed from human PBMCs.

What the research found in general, with its limitations: Among mappable alloreactive CD4+ clones, the Treg-derived fraction averaged 68.8% with siplizumab versus 25% to 30% in control reactions. Because sequences at frequencies below about 10^-5 were poorly captured, only a minor fraction of alloreactive clones could be mapped back to unstimulated subsets. No functional confirmation was obtained for the suppressive function of proliferating Tregs from siplizumab cultures. Unstimulated naive T cells appeared more diverse than memory T cells, and naive cells seemed to contribute substantially to the alloresponse. Roughly 80-95% of proliferating CD4+ or CD8+ clones could not be assigned a naive or memory phenotype. Siplizumab significantly lowered the cumulative frequency of alloreactive sequences that could be traced to unstimulated CD4+ memory T cells.

Cells in the mixed lymphocyte reaction were cultured together at 37 degrees C for about 6 days. Responder PBMCs were labelled with CFSE and stimulator PBMCs were labelled with Violet Dye, after which the responder and stimulator PBMCs were mixed at a 1:1 ratio. Sorted unstimulated T cells and proliferating T cells recovered from mixed lymphocyte reactions were subjected to TCRbeta CDR3 sequencing. Fresh whole blood from approximately 11 HLA-typed healthy donors served as the source for isolating PBMCs. Proliferating CFSE-low responder T cells were FACS-sorted after the mixed lymphocyte reaction for TCR sequencing. Including the terminal cysteine and phenylalanine, the CDR3 comprises 15 residues. The retained sequence is limited to the CDR3, 45 bases, with the frame set at the first base. From a lookup of the germline V gene, CDR1 and CDR2 are MDHEN and SYDVKM. The germline V end is reduced by 6 bases and the J end by 8 bases; junction bases left unmatched: 12.

The library was prepared using the immunoSEQ multiplex PCR assay. The deep sequencing platform assayed approximately 100,000 TCR templates per sample. Genomic DNA extracted from sorted T cells was used for TCRbeta CDR3 sequencing. The paper's processing steps were these. The R programming language was used for clonal analysis of TCRbeta CDR3 data. Comparing unstimulated samples against CFSE-low samples taken after the reaction was how alloreactive CD4+ and CD8+ clones were defined. Alloreactive CD4+ clones were assigned to regulatory or non-regulatory origin by matching sequences to sorted unstimulated Treg and non-Treg repertoires. TCRdb re-hosts the immuneACCESS table, in-frame sequences only. Its copies lack some clones; in the studies checked, an unresolved V gene accounts for under half of them, and the cause for the rest is not known. That table furnishes V, J and clone size, whereas the DNA furnished D and trimming. In all, the sample holds about 500 clones, and roughly 64% of those were seen once. Together, the top ten hold approximately 7.5% of the sample.

The sequence was obtained from a human donor in good health; the cells came from an allogeneic mixed lymphocyte reaction. The specimen sequenced was CFSE-low (dividing) CD4+ T cells sorted from an allogeneic mixed lymphocyte reaction. Here the chain combines TRBV28 and TRBJ1-4, and 7 junction bases match TRBD1. In nucleotide form, the sequence is TGTGCCAGCAGCCCCCTGACAGGGAGGAAGGAAAAACTGTTTTTT. This sequence encodes CASSPLTGRKEKLFF. Here the CDR3 is joined to the reference TRBV28 and TRBJ1-4 genes, and the full variable domain is: DVKVTQSSRYLVKRTGEKVFLECVQDMDHENMFWYRQDPGLGLRLIYFSYDVKMKEKGDIPEGYSVSREKKERFSLILESASTNQTSMYLCASSPLTGRKEKLFFGSGTQLSVL.